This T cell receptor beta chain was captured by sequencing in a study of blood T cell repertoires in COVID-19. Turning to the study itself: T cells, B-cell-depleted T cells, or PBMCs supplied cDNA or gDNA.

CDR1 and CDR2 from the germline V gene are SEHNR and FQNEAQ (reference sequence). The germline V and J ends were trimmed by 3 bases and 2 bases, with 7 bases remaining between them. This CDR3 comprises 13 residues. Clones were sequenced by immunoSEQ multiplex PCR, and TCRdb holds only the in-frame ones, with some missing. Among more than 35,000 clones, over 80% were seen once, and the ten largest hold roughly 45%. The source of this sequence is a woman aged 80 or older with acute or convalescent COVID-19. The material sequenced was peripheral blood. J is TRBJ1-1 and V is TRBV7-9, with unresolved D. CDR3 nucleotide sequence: TGTGCCAGCAGCTTTTTGCTAAACACTGAAGCTTTCTTT. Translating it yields CASSFLLNTEAFF.